The 30 T cell receptor beta chains in this list originate from one sample, sequenced in a study of control samples from healthy donors and cancer patients. Using immunoSEQ multiplex PCR, the repertoire was profiled, and TCRdb retains in-frame clones only, with some absent. This table holds 150,000 to 200,000 clones, 85% to 95% found once. What was sequenced was blood. These receptors came from a woman aged 18 to 35 in good health.

The V and J genes are TRBV6-6 and TRBJ1-2, with D uncertain. V was cut by 2 bases and J by 3 bases, with 13 bases left in between. Germline lookup yields CDR1 MNHNY and CDR2 SVGAGI (reference sequence). The CDR3 consists of 15 residues. CDR3 in DNA: TGTGCCAGCAGTTACGATCCGTCCGGATACTATGGCTACACCTTC. Amino acids: CASSYDPSGYYGYTF.

This clone was seen just once. The chain joins TRBV11-2 to TRBJ2-7; D may be TRBD2 (6 bases). The CDR3 has 15 residues. In germline, CDR1 is SGHAT, CDR2 FQNNGV. Trimming stripped 4 bases from V and 6 bases from J, with 19 bases between. CDR3 DNA: TGTGCCAGCAGCTCATCGGTGGGGGGTGGAGGCGAGCAGTACTTC. Residues: CASSSSVGGGGEQYF.

V usage is TRBV3-1 (or the pseudogene TRBV3-2) and J usage is TRBJ2-1; no clear D gene. The germline V and J ends were trimmed by 0 bases and 7 bases, with 10 bases remaining between them. Germline assignment: CDR1 LGHDT and CDR2 YNNKEL (reference sequence). CDR3 length equals 14 residues. The CDR3: CASSQEAFGNEQFF. Here the CDR3 DNA reads TGTGCCAGCAGCCAAGAGGCTTTTGGAAATGAGCAGTTCTTC.

This clone was detected once. The chain couples TRBV4-1 to TRBJ1-3; weak D call: TRBD1 (6 bases). This CDR3 comprises 20 residues. V lost 0 bases to trimming and J lost 0 bases, with 21 bases between them. Germline V lookup: CDR1 MGHRA, CDR2 YSYEKL. The CDR3 reads CASSQDQMRQATISGNTIYF. CDR3 nucleotides: TGCGCCAGCAGCCAAGATCAGATGAGACAGGCCACAATCTCTGGAAACACCATATATTTT.

The V call is TRBV19, the J call TRBJ2-3, with 11 bases that match TRBD1. The CDR3 sequence is 16 residues long. V trimming: 5 bases; J trimming: 6 bases; junction bases outside the gene matches: 10. Per the germline V gene, CDR1 is LNHDA and CDR2 is SQIVND (reference sequence). Here the CDR3 reads CASSPRDRGSGDTQYF. CDR3 sequence (DNA): TGTGCCAGTAGTCCCCGGGACAGGGGGAGTGGGGATACGCAGTATTTT.

This rearrangement joins TRBV7-3 to TRBJ1-1; TRBD1 might be the D (6 bases). V was cut by 5 bases and J by 1 base, with 11 bases left in between. Germline-derived CDR1 and CDR2 are SGHTA and FQGTGA. The CDR3 contains 14 residues. CDR3 in amino acids: CASSPPGANTEAFF. In DNA, the CDR3 is TGTGCCAGCAGCCCACCGGGGGCGAACACTGAAGCTTTCTTT. Using reference TRBV7-3 and TRBJ1-1 for the parts outside the CDR3, the full variable domain is GAGVSQTPSNKVTEKGKYVELRCDPISGHTALYWYRQSLGQGPEFLIYFQGTGAADDSGLPNDRFFAVRPEGSVSTLKIQRTERGDSAVYLCASSPPGANTEAFFGQGTRLTVV.

The chain has TRBV6-2 or TRBV6-3 and TRBJ1-1; TRBD1 might be the D (5 bases). The V end lost 0 bases, the J end lost 3 bases, and 11 bases lay between the germline ends. CDR1 is MNHEY and CDR2 is SVGEGT in the germline V gene. This CDR3 region has 15 residues. The CDR3 nucleotides read TGTGCCAGCAGTTACTCAGGACATAGGTACACTGAAGCTTTCTTT. Translation: CASSYSGHRYTEAFF.

CDR3 in amino acids: CASTPWGGVLTF. Written as DNA, the CDR3 is TGTGCCAGCACCCCTTGGGGGGGAGTCCTGACTTTC. The chain has TRBV7-9 and TRBJ2-6, with 7 bases lining up with TRBD2. J was trimmed by 13 bases and V by 7 bases; bases with no gene match: 7. The CDR3 spans 12 residues. The V gene's germline CDR1 is SEHNR and CDR2 FQNEAQ (reference sequence).

This clone showed up just once. The J gene is TRBJ2-2, the V gene TRBV19; 7 bases are a match to TRBD1. In germline, CDR1 is LNHDA, CDR2 SQIVND (reference sequence). V shed 3 bases, J shed 1 base, and the junction held 14 bases outside the gene matches. The length of the CDR3 is 19 residues. Written as DNA, the CDR3 is TGTGCCAGTAGTATGGGCTCCGGGACAGACGACAAGAACACCGGGGAGCTGTTTTTT. Translation gives CASSMGSGTDDKNTGELFF.

The chain combines TRBV7-9 with TRBJ1-1, with 8 bases fitting TRBD1. V dropped 1 base and J dropped 8; count of bases not matched to a gene: 0. Germline values: CDR1 SEHNR, CDR2 FQNEAQ (reference sequence). This CDR3 region has 12 residues. The CDR3 coding sequence is TGTGCCAGCAGCTTAGGGGACAGGGAAGCTTTCTTT. Translated, it gives CASSLGDREAFF.

J is TRBJ1-1 and V is TRBV29-1; D is ambiguous. This CDR3 region has 12 residues. CDR1 SQVTM and CDR2 ANQGSEA come from the germline V gene. Trimming stripped 1 base from V and 8 bases from J, with 11 bases between. The DNA of the CDR3 is TGCAGCGTTGAAGGGATAGGCAGGGAAGCTTTCTTT. This translates into CSVEGIGREAFF.

The chain recombines TRBV3-1 (or the pseudogene TRBV3-2) with TRBJ1-1; 7 bases are a match to TRBD1. CDR1 is LGHDT and CDR2 is YNNKEL in the germline V gene (reference sequence). V gave up 6 bases and J gave up 11 bases; unmatched junction bases: 6. There are 11 residues in the CDR3. CDR3 region: CASSAKGAAFF. The CDR3, as DNA: TGTGCCAGCAGTGCAAAGGGGGCGGCTTTCTTT.

The chain joins TRBV5-6 to TRBJ1-1; D is uncertain. The germline V and J ends were trimmed by 5 bases and 1 base, with 12 bases remaining between them. CDR1 SGHDT and CDR2 YYEEEE come from the germline V gene. The CDR3 has 14 residues. CDR3 bases: TGTGCCAGCAGGCCCTCCCGCCCGAACACTGAAGCTTTCTTT. Residues: CASRPSRPNTEAFF.

This chain connects TRBV10-3 to TRBJ1-6, with unresolved D. The CDR3 covers 12 residues. V was shortened by 3 bases and J by 8 bases, with 5 bases between the two germline ends. Per germline, CDR1 ENHRY and CDR2 SYGVKD. Here the CDR3 DNA reads TGTGCCATCAGTGAAGACGATTCACCCCTCCACTTT. It encodes CAISEDDSPLHF.

The chain employs TRBV28 and TRBJ2-1, with D perhaps matching TRBD1 (6 bases). This CDR3 has 18 amino acids. Germline V CDR1 and CDR2: MDHEN, SYDVKM. Trimming took 2 bases from V and 8 from J, leaving 25 bases between them. The CDR3 DNA reads TGTGCCAGCAGTTTACACCCAGGGGCGAGGCCTATGCCTGATGAGCAGTTCTTC. This gives the protein CASSLHPGARPMPDEQFF.

Worth noting for this clone: Germline is not matched at one junction end, which may reflect a read error. The genes are TRBV7-7 and TRBJ2-2; 9 bases align to TRBD2. This CDR3 has 15 residues. CDR1 and CDR2 (germline): SSHAT, FNYEAQ (reference sequence). CDR3 nucleotides: TGTGCTAGCAGCAACGGACTAGCGAGGACCGGGGAGCTGTTTTTT. The encoded protein is CASSNGLARTGELFF.

The CDR3 protein is CASSPSSSSGNTIYF. CDR3 nucleotide sequence: TGCGCCAGCAGCCCCTCCTCTAGCTCTGGAAACACCATATATTTT. The rearrangement joins TRBV5-1 to TRBJ1-3; D unclear. The CDR3 consists of 15 residues. V lost 4 bases and J lost 0, with 11 bases in between. The germline V gene encodes CDR1 SGHRS and CDR2 YFSETQ.

This chain joins TRBV29-1 and TRBJ1-1; D is uncertain. With 6 bases removed from V and 11 bases from J, the gap between germline ends came to 16 bases. Per germline, CDR1 SQVTM and CDR2 ANQGSEA. The CDR3 sequence is 11 residues long. The CDR3 protein is CSVLQSRGAFF. CDR3 in DNA: TGCAGCGTGCTACAAAGCCGCGGGGCTTTCTTT. The full variable domain, its missing parts supplied by reference TRBV29-1 and TRBJ1-1, is SAVISQKPSRDICQRGTSLTIQCQVDSQVTMMFWYRQQPGQSLTLIATANQGSEATYESGFVIDKFPISRPNLTFSTLTVSNMSPEDSSIYLCSVLQSRGAFFGQGTRLTVV.

This sequence joins TRBV15 and TRBJ2-5; maybe TRBD2 (5 bases). The CDR3 totals 12 residues. Trimming took 8 bases from V and 1 from J, leaving 8 bases between them. CDR1 LNHNV and CDR2 YYDKDF come from the germline V gene (reference sequence). The DNA of the CDR3 is TGTGCCACCCAGAGGGTCCAAGAGACCCAGTACTTC. This encodes CATQRVQETQYF.

The genes are TRBV6-4 and TRBJ1-5; no reliable D call. There are 14 residues in the CDR3. Germline CDR1 reads MRHNA; CDR2 reads SNTAGT. Trimming took off 3 bases at V and 0 bases at J, with 6 bases between the two ends. DNA of the CDR3: TGTGCCAGCAGTGAGGGATATAGCAATCAGCCCCAGCATTTT. Translated: CASSEGYSNQPQHF.

The genes are TRBV28 and TRBJ2-7, with D unclear. The CDR3 extends over 14 amino acids. The germline V and J ends were trimmed by 7 bases and 1 base, with 14 bases remaining between them. Germline lookup yields CDR1 MDHEN and CDR2 SYDVKM. This chain's CDR3 is CASTSLDVSYEQYF. The CDR3 bases are TGTGCCAGCACCTCCCTGGACGTATCCTACGAGCAGTACTTC.

This chain uses TRBV7-9 with TRBJ1-3; D gene ambiguous. CDR1 SEHNR and CDR2 FQNEAQ come from the germline V gene (reference sequence). The CDR3 consists of 15 residues. The ends were cut back, 1 base at V and 0 bases at J, with 7 bases in the middle. The CDR3 is CASSLDRPSGNTIYF. The CDR3 DNA reads as TGTGCCAGCAGCTTAGACAGACCCTCTGGAAACACCATATATTTT.

This chain links TRBV15 with TRBJ1-4, with no clear D. V lost 0 bases and J lost 8, with 16 bases in between. The CDR3 consists of 16 residues. Germline V gene data show CDR1 as LNHNV and CDR2 as YYDKDF (reference sequence). CDR3 sequence: CATSRDILEAAEKLFF. In nucleotides, the CDR3 is TGTGCCACCAGCAGAGATATATTGGAGGCCGCCGAAAAACTGTTTTTT.

This rearrangement joins TRBV3-1 (or the pseudogene TRBV3-2) to TRBJ2-7, with 11 bases lining up with TRBD2. The CDR3 extends over 18 amino acids. V gave up 0 bases and J gave up 3 bases; unmatched junction bases: 10. The germline CDR1 and CDR2 sequences are LGHDT and YNNKEL (reference sequence). The CDR3 DNA reads as TGTGCCAGCAGCCAAGATCAAATGACTAGCGGGGTTCTCTACGAGCAGTACTTC. This codes for CASSQDQMTSGVLYEQYF.

The rearrangement links TRBV15 to TRBJ1-5, with D maybe TRBD1 (6 bases). Between the trimmed V and J ends, which lost 4 bases and 5 bases, there was a span of 12 bases. The CDR3 contains 14 residues. The germline CDR1 and CDR2 sequences are LNHNV and YYDKDF (reference sequence). This CDR3 reads CATSTRTAYQPQHF. As DNA, the CDR3 is TGTGCCACCAGCACCAGGACAGCCTATCAGCCCCAGCATTTT.

The chain joins TRBV25-1 to TRBJ2-5; possibly TRBD2 for D (7 bases). The CDR3 loop spans 14 amino acids. Trimming shortened V by 7 bases and J by 1 base, and 13 bases separated the two germline ends. The germline gives CDR1 MGHDK, CDR2 SYGVNS. Written as DNA, the CDR3 is TGTGCCAGCACCAGAGGGGGGGTCCAAGAGACCCAGTACTTC. Translation: CASTRGGVQETQYF.

The chain is built from TRBV5-1 and TRBJ1-5; D is perhaps TRBD1 (5 bases). Germline-derived CDR1 and CDR2 are SGHRS and YFSETQ. CDR3 length: 15 amino acids. V was shortened by 5 bases and J by 2 bases, with 14 bases between the two germline ends. The CDR3 region is CASRPTAFGNQPQHF. In DNA, the CDR3 is TGCGCCAGCAGGCCGACAGCTTTCGGCAATCAGCCCCAGCATTTT.

This clone was recorded once. This sequence joins TRBV18 and TRBJ1-5; perhaps TRBD1 as D (6 bases). The CDR3 is 14 amino acids. V was clipped by 10 bases and J by 2 bases, with 15 bases between them. Germline V gene sequence: CDR1 KGHSH, CDR2 LQKENI. This CDR3 reads CATSRGAGNQPQHF. The CDR3 DNA reads TGTGCCACCTCCCGGGGGGCTGGCAATCAGCCCCAGCATTTT.

This sequence joins TRBV28 and TRBJ1-4, with no clear D. The germline V gene encodes CDR1 MDHEN and CDR2 SYDVKM. The germline V and J ends were trimmed by 6 bases and 4 bases, with 15 bases remaining between them. The CDR3 length is 15 residues. The CDR3 protein is CASSYYGQFNEKLFF. The CDR3 bases are TGTGCCAGCAGCTATTACGGCCAGTTTAATGAAAAACTGTTTTTT.

The chain couples TRBV6-6 to TRBJ2-3, with 8 bases identical to TRBD2. The V segment lost 10 bases and the J segment 4 bases; nucleotides outside the gene matches: 10. Germline CDR1 MNHNY, CDR2 SVGAGI (reference sequence). The CDR3 loop spans 14 amino acids. CDR3 protein: CATGRTSPPDTQYF. The CDR3 nucleotides are TGTGCCACCGGACGGACTAGCCCTCCAGATACGCAGTATTTT.